Presented here are 15 T cell receptor beta chains from one specimen sequenced in a study of T cell responses to AZD1222 COVID-19 vaccine. Produced via immunoSEQ multiplex PCR; TCRdb's table is partial and in-frame only. The sample comprises 90,000 to 140,000 clones, 70% to 90% of which are singletons, and roughly 2.6% rests with the top ten. Source: peripheral blood, taken on day 0 of AZD1222 vaccination. These receptors were collected from an adult in good health.

V gene TRBV28 combines with J gene TRBJ2-7; D might be TRBD1 (7 bases). This CDR3 has 16 amino acids. Germline V gene data show CDR1 as MDHEN and CDR2 as SYDVKM. The ends were cut back, 5 bases at V and 0 bases at J, with 17 bases in the middle. The CDR3 reads CASSPPGGQSSYEQYF. DNA for the CDR3: TGTGCCAGCAGTCCACCCGGGGGACAGAGCTCCTACGAGCAGTACTTC. The variable domain in full, completed from reference TRBV28 and TRBJ2-7, reads DVKVTQSSRYLVKRTGEKVFLECVQDMDHENMFWYRQDPGLGLRLIYFSYDVKMKEKGDIPEGYSVSREKKERFSLILESASTNQTSMYLCASSPPGGQSSYEQYFGPGTRLTVT.

This chain uses TRBV7-9 with TRBJ2-1; D is perhaps TRBD2 (5 bases). Trimming removed 5 bases at V and 0 bases at J, with 17 bases between. CDR1 SEHNR and CDR2 FQNEAQ come from the germline V gene (reference sequence). The CDR3 is 17 residues long. This chain's CDR3 is CASSPLGVTSSYNEQFF. As DNA, the CDR3 is TGTGCCAGCAGCCCTCTCGGGGTCACTAGCTCCTACAATGAGCAGTTCTTC.

The CDR3 DNA follows: TGTGCCAGCTCACCATCTGAGGGCAGCTCTGGAAACACCATATATTTT. It codes for CASSPSEGSSGNTIYF. This sequence joins TRBV18 and TRBJ1-3; D ambiguous. Looked up from germline, CDR1 is KGHSH and CDR2 is LQKENI. Trimming removed 2 bases from V and 0 bases from J, with 11 bases in between. The CDR3 contains 16 residues. The full variable domain, completed using reference TRBV18 and TRBJ1-3, is NAGVMQNPRHLVRRRGQEARLRCSPMKGHSHVYWYRQLPEEGLKFMVYLQKENIIDESGMPKERFSAEFPKEGPSILRIQQVVRGDSAAYFCASSPSEGSSGNTIYFGEGSWLTVV.

V is TRBV21-1 and J is TRBJ2-7; the D call TRBD1 from the table was never checked on the DNA. TRBV21-1 corresponds to a pseudogene. This CDR3 comprises 13 residues. The CDR3 loop is CASTPEKGDEQYF. CDR3 nucleotides: TGTGCCAGCACCCCGGAAAAAGGGGACGAGCAGTACTTC.

V gene TRBV7-9 combines with J gene TRBJ2-1, with D uncertain. Germline CDR1 and CDR2: SEHNR and FQNEAQ (reference sequence). This CDR3 has 15 residues. V was pared by 1 base and J by 9 bases, with 16 bases between. The CDR3 protein is CASSLVSSPFGEQFF. As DNA, the CDR3 is TGTGCCAGCAGCTTAGTGTCCAGCCCTTTTGGTGAGCAGTTCTTC. Filled out from reference TRBV7-9 and TRBJ2-1, the complete variable domain reads DTGVSQNPRHKITKRGQNVTFRCDPISEHNRLYWYRQTLGQGPEFLTYFQNEAQLEKSRLLSDRFSAERPKGSFSTLEIQRTEQGDSAMYLCASSLVSSPFGEQFFGPGTRLTVL.

Ten or more counts support this clone. This chain joins TRBV14 and TRBJ2-2; TRBD1 is a possible D gene (6 bases). This CDR3 spans 15 amino acids. The germline gives CDR1 SGHDN, CDR2 FVKESK. Trimming shortened V by 3 bases and J by 3 bases, and 11 bases separated the two germline ends. The CDR3 protein is CASSHWTDHTGELFF. The CDR3 DNA reads as TGTGCCAGCAGCCACTGGACAGACCACACCGGGGAGCTGTTTTTT. The entire variable domain, with the rest obtained from reference TRBV14 and TRBJ2-2, is as follows: EAGVTQFPSHSVIEKGQTVTLRCDPISGHDNLYWYRRVMGKEIKFLLHFVKESKQDESGMPNNRFLAERTGGTYSTLKVQPAELEDSGVYFCASSHWTDHTGELFFGEGSRLTVL.

The V gene is TRBV27, the J gene TRBJ2-5; no clear D. Trimming removed 1 base at V and 2 bases at J, with 8 bases between. The germline gives CDR1 MNHEY, CDR2 SMNVEV (reference sequence). CDR3 length: 14 amino acids. The CDR3: CASSLFRSQETQYF. The CDR3 DNA reads TGTGCCAGCAGTTTATTCCGGAGTCAAGAGACCCAGTACTTC.

The chain is built from TRBV15 and TRBJ1-1; 8 bases agree with TRBD1. This CDR3 has 16 residues. V trimming: 0 bases; J trimming: 5 bases; junction bases outside the gene matches: 8. CDR1 is LNHNV, CDR2 YYDKDF, per germline (reference sequence). CDR3 residues: CATSRETGQGGTEAFF. CDR3 bases: TGTGCCACCAGCAGAGAGACAGGACAGGGTGGAACTGAAGCTTTCTTT.

J is TRBJ2-1 and V is TRBV12-3 or TRBV12-4; possible D gene TRBD2, 6 bases. Trimming took 1 base from V and 5 from J, leaving 6 bases between them. The CDR3 sequence is 13 residues long. The CDR3 here is CASSLGLDNEQFF. The CDR3 nucleotides are TGTGCCAGCAGTTTAGGACTAGACAATGAGCAGTTCTTC.

Only a few counts were recorded for this clone. The V call is TRBV10-2, the J call TRBJ1-2, with D perhaps TRBD1 (6 bases). CDR3 length: 15 residues. V was pared by 1 base and J by 8 bases, with 17 bases between. The germline V gene has CDR1 WSHSY and CDR2 SAAADI. DNA for the CDR3: TGCGCCAGCAGTGAGTGGGTGGGGGGGCAGAGAGGCTACACCTTC. It yields the protein CASSEWVGGQRGYTF.

This clone was seen once. The rearrangement joins TRBV27 to TRBJ1-5, with a possible D match to TRBD1 (6 bases). Trimming took 2 bases from V and 7 from J, leaving 9 bases between them. CDR3 length: 13 residues. Germline V gene sequence: CDR1 MNHEY, CDR2 SMNVEV (reference sequence). The CDR3 protein is CASSLDGQQPQHF. The CDR3 bases are TGTGCCAGCAGTTTAGATGGACAGCAGCCCCAGCATTTT.

V and J are TRBV7-9 and TRBJ1-3; TRBD1 is a possible D gene (6 bases). Germline V CDR1 and CDR2: SEHNR, FQNEAQ (reference sequence). The V and J ends lost 5 bases and 0 bases respectively, with 14 bases between them. This CDR3 has 16 residues. CDR3 DNA: TGTGCCAGCAGCCCCACAGGGTACAGCTCTGGAAACACCATATATTTT. Translation: CASSPTGYSSGNTIYF.

V and J are TRBV11-2 and TRBJ1-6, with 9 bases that match TRBD1. The CDR3 covers 13 residues. J was trimmed by 16 bases and V by 1 base; bases with no gene match: 5. Germline lookup yields CDR1 SGHAT and CDR2 FQNNGV. The CDR3 nucleotides read TGTGCCAGCAGCTTAGCCCCAGGACAGGGGCTCCACTTT. Its protein product is CASSLAPGQGLHF.

The rearrangement joins TRBV6-5 to TRBJ2-1, with 9 positions matching TRBD1. The J segment lost 5 bases and the V segment lost 6 bases, leaving 8 bases of the junction unmatched. The V gene's germline CDR1 is MNHEY and CDR2 SVGAGI. This CDR3 contains 15 residues. Written as DNA, the CDR3 is TGTGCCAGCAGGGACGGACAGGGGCTAGACAATGAGCAGTTCTTC. It codes for CASRDGQGLDNEQFF.

This rearrangement joins TRBV28 to TRBJ1-1; D is uncertain. In germline, CDR1 is MDHEN, CDR2 SYDVKM. This CDR3 spans 11 amino acids. Trimming removed 1 base at V and 4 bases at J, with 1 base between. In nucleotides, the CDR3 is TGTGCCAGCAGTTTATCCACTGAAGCTTTCTTT. As protein: CASSLSTEAFF.